These 8 T cell receptor beta chains originate from one sample sequenced in a study of blood T cell repertoires in COVID-19 (dated by TCRdb to the early 2020s). The protocol used for the library was the immunoSEQ multiplex PCR assay. TCRdb took this table from immuneACCESS and kept in-frame rearrangements with V and J called. Such tables lack part of the clones; where checked against another copy, unresolved V genes explain under half of the gap, and the rest is unexplained. The sample profile shows over 100,000 clones; approximately 70% of them were found once. The ten largest make up 1.9% of the sample. Material for sequencing was peripheral blood. These receptors were obtained from a woman aged 70-85 years with acute or convalescent COVID-19.

This chain connects TRBV5-1 to TRBJ2-1; no clear D. Germline values: CDR1 SGHRS, CDR2 YFSETQ. V dropped 1 base and J dropped 5 bases, with 4 bases sitting between them. CDR3 size: 12 residues. The CDR3 sequence: CASSLFNNEQFF. DNA for the CDR3: TGCGCCAGCAGCTTGTTCAACAATGAGCAGTTCTTC.

This chain uses TRBV19 with TRBJ1-2; tentatively, D is TRBD1 (6 bases). Trimming pared 7 bases from V and 8 bases from J, leaving 14 bases between. The CDR3 consists of 12 residues. Germline CDR1 reads LNHDA; CDR2 reads SQIVND (reference sequence). The CDR3 loop is CASTTGSQGYTF. DNA of the CDR3: TGTGCCAGTACCACAGGGAGCCAGGGCTACACCTTC.

This clone turned up a few times. The chain joins TRBV10-1 to TRBJ2-2; TRBD1 matches 10 bases. There are 14 residues in the CDR3. The V gene end was trimmed by 6 bases and the J gene end by 5 bases; junction bases not matched to a gene: 3. Germline V lookup: CDR1 WNHNN, CDR2 SYGVQD (reference sequence). The CDR3 sequence: CASSWTGGTGELFF. CDR3 sequence (DNA): TGCGCCAGCAGCTGGACAGGGGGGACCGGGGAGCTGTTTTTT.

This chain connects TRBV30 to TRBJ1-1, with D possibly being TRBD1 (6 bases). The CDR3 extends over 12 amino acids. V was shortened by 1 base and J by 8 bases, with 11 bases between the two germline ends. The germline V gene encodes CDR1 GTSNPN and CDR2 SVGIG (reference sequence). The CDR3 spells CAWSDGTSEAFF. CDR3 nucleotide sequence: TGTGCCTGGAGTGATGGGACATCCGAAGCTTTCTTT.

The chain joins TRBV2 to TRBJ2-5; D remains ambiguous. Trimming cost V 7 bases and J 2 bases, with 5 bases left between them. There are 11 residues in the CDR3. Germline values: CDR1 SNHLY, CDR2 FYNNEI. Written as DNA, the CDR3 is TGTGCCAGCATCGAGCAAGAGACCCAGTACTTC. Translating gives CASIEQETQYF.

V gene TRBV11-2 combines with J gene TRBJ2-2; 9 positions agree with TRBD2. Trimming removed 5 bases from V and 0 bases from J; junction bases left unmatched: 13. This CDR3 has 19 amino acids. CDR1 is SGHAT and CDR2 is FQNNGV in the germline V gene. CDR3 in DNA: TGTGCCAGCAGCCTTTTCGGCGGGGGGGGAAACCCGAACACCGGGGAGCTGTTTTTT. Its translation is CASSLFGGGGNPNTGELFF.

The chain uses TRBV29-1 and TRBJ2-2; 8 nucleotides match TRBD2. The CDR3 has 13 amino acids. V dropped 7 bases and J dropped 3; count of bases not matched to a gene: 4. CDR1 and CDR2 (germline): SQVTM, ANQGSEA. The CDR3 here is CSASGGDTGELFF. The DNA for the CDR3 is TGCAGCGCCAGCGGGGGCGACACCGGGGAGCTGTTTTTT.

The V call is TRBV5-1, the J call TRBJ2-2, with D possibly TRBD2 on 7 matching bases. V was trimmed by 4 bases and J by 2 bases, leaving 27 bases between them. Germline assignment: CDR1 SGHRS and CDR2 YFSETQ. The CDR3 sequence is 20 residues long. CDR3: CASSDYFWGGPTPNTGELFF. The CDR3 DNA reads as TGCGCCAGCAGCGATTACTTTTGGGGGGGCCCAACCCCAAACACCGGGGAGCTGTTTTTT.